One sample yielded the 6 T cell receptor beta chains listed below, sequenced in a study of T-cell memory formation after mild COVID-19. TCRdb reprocessed the 5' RACE reads via MiXCR and lists one record per CDR3 protein. The sample lists about 340,000 distinct CDR3 sequences; 15% were seen once. Sequenced material: PBMCs or a T cell subset sorted from them (not recorded which). These receptors all come from a man between 18 and 35 years old who had mild COVID-19 (a few samples of this study predate the infection). Cell type and time point are not known.

This clonotype was seen many times. The J gene is TRBJ1-1, the V gene TRBV4-3, with a possible D match to TRBD1 (5 bases). The germline gives CDR1 LGHNA, CDR2 YSLEER. The CDR3 is 15 amino acids. The V end lost 0 bases, the J end lost 5 bases, and 13 bases lay between the germline ends. The CDR3 loop reads CASSQDPQGRTEAFF. Written as DNA, the CDR3 is TGCGCCAGCAGCCAAGATCCCCAGGGTAGGACTGAAGCTTTCTTT.

CDR3 in DNA: TGCAGCGGTCACGACCCGGGTCTGGGCGAGACCCAGTACTTC. It is translated as CSGHDPGLGETQYF. The chain is built from TRBV29-1 and TRBJ2-5; D unclear. The CDR3 is 14 residues long. CDR1 SQVTM and CDR2 ANQGSEA come from the germline V gene. V was shortened by 7 bases and J by 5 bases, with 20 bases between the two germline ends.

This rearrangement joins TRBV6-2 or TRBV6-3 to TRBJ2-3; no definite D call. Trimming took 3 bases from V and 6 from J, leaving 10 bases between them. CDR3 length equals 13 residues. The germline gives CDR1 MNHEY, CDR2 SVGEGT. In DNA form, the CDR3 reads TGTGCCAGCAGTTATTCTCAACGGGATACGCAGTATTTT. Protein: CASSYSQRDTQYF.

The chain uses TRBV7-2 and TRBJ2-7; weak D call: TRBD2 (5 bases). The V end lost 4 bases, the J end lost 0 bases, and 13 bases lay between the germline ends. CDR1 SGHTA and CDR2 FQGNSA come from the germline V gene. The CDR3 loop spans 15 amino acids. The CDR3 is CASSSLASSSYEQYF. The CDR3 DNA sequence: TGTGCCAGCAGCTCCTTAGCGAGTAGCTCCTACGAGCAGTACTTC.

This clonotype has a handful of counts. This chain uses TRBV11-1 with TRBJ2-3; D possibly corresponds to TRBD1 (6 bases). CDR1 SGHAT and CDR2 FQDESV come from the germline V gene (reference sequence). CDR3 length equals 16 residues. V was pared by 5 bases and J by 0 bases, with 15 bases between. CDR3 sequence reads: CASSDDRSGSTDTQYF. CDR3 DNA sequence: TGTGCCAGCAGCGACGACAGGTCAGGGAGCACAGATACGCAGTATTTT.

This clonotype was observed many times. The V and J genes are TRBV7-2 and TRBJ2-3, with 7 bases aligning to TRBD2. Unmatched junction bases numbered 8, after V lost 5 bases and J lost 0 bases. The length of the CDR3 is 16 residues. Germline CDR1 is SGHTA and CDR2 is FQGNSA. CDR3 DNA: TGTGCCAGCAGCCTCCCGGGCGGGGGAAGCACAGATACGCAGTATTTT. Its protein product is CASSLPGGGSTDTQYF.